These 18 T cell receptor beta chains share one sample of origin, sequenced in a study of T cells in Graves' hyperthyroidism and ophthalmopathy. TCR beta CDR3 regions were amplified from RNA transcripts. The TCR CDR3 first-round RT-PCR relied on the HTBI primer set. TCRdb analysed the multiplex PCR reads with MiXCR anew, one entry per CDR3 protein. The data contain around 700,000 distinct CDR3 sequences, under 20% of them seen just once; the ten biggest clones take up 15% to 20%. The specimen was blood. These receptors all come from a woman between 45 and 60 years old with Graves' hyperthyroidism that later progressed to Graves' ophthalmopathy.

A few counts support this clonotype. The chain uses TRBV6-2 or TRBV6-3 and TRBJ1-2; 9 positions agree with TRBD1. CDR1 and CDR2 (germline): MNHEY, SVGEGT. With 5 bases clipped from V and 8 bases from J, the junction kept 9 bases outside the gene matches. CDR3 length equals 14 residues. The CDR3, as DNA: TGTGCCAGCAGTACCGGGACAGGGTCATACGGCTACACCTTC. It yields the protein CASSTGTGSYGYTF.

This clonotype was seen a handful of times. The chain is built from TRBV20-1 and TRBJ1-5, with a possible D match to TRBD1 (5 bases). CDR3 length: 16 residues. V was clipped by 0 bases and J by 4 bases, with 16 bases between them. Germline V gives CDR1 DFQATT, CDR2 SNEGSKA (reference sequence). The CDR3 coding sequence is TGCAGTGCTAGAGATGCAGGGAGGGGCGCTAATCAGCCCCAGCATTTT. It specifies CSARDAGRGANQPQHF.

This clonotype occurred a few times. The rearrangement links TRBV20-1 to TRBJ1-1; no definite D call. Germline values: CDR1 DFQATT, CDR2 SNEGSKA (reference sequence). This CDR3 contains 10 residues. V shed 6 bases and J shed 11 bases, with 13 bases lying between them. The CDR3: CSAQLAAAFF. The CDR3 DNA is TGCAGTGCCCAACTTGCGGCCGCTTTCTTT.

The chain has TRBV7-6 and TRBJ2-3, with TRBD2 identical over 7 bases. Germline CDR1 reads SGHVS; CDR2 reads FNYEAQ. The CDR3 is made up of 16 amino acids. V dropped 2 bases and J dropped 2; count of bases not matched to a gene: 7. The CDR3 spells CASSLTSGALTDTQYF. DNA for the CDR3: TGTGCCAGCAGCTTAACCAGCGGGGCCCTCACAGATACGCAGTATTTT.

This clonotype was seen repeatedly, ten times or more. This chain connects TRBV11-2 to TRBJ2-1, with 11 nucleotides matching TRBD2. The CDR3 totals 15 residues. Per germline, CDR1 SGHAT and CDR2 FQNNGV. Trimming took 2 bases from V and 10 from J; bases not matched to a gene: 7. CDR3 sequence (DNA): TGTGCCAGCAGCTTATTTAGCGGGGGGGCCTTGGAGCAGTTCTTC. Its translation: CASSLFSGGALEQFF.

V gene TRBV29-1 combines with J gene TRBJ2-5, with TRBD2 matching 10 bases. CDR1 is SQVTM and CDR2 is ANQGSEA in the germline V gene. The junction had 6 bases not matched to a gene; V was cut back by 3 bases and J by 5 bases. The CDR3 totals 14 residues. The CDR3 coding sequence is TGCAGCGTTGAGAAGCGGGGGGGCATCGAGACCCAGTACTTC. Its translation is CSVEKRGGIETQYF. Looking up the rest from reference TRBV29-1 and TRBJ2-5 gives the full variable domain: SAVISQKPSRDICQRGTSLTIQCQVDSQVTMMFWYRQQPGQSLTLIATANQGSEATYESGFVIDKFPISRPNLTFSTLTVSNMSPEDSSIYLCSVEKRGGIETQYFGPGTRLLVL.

The rearrangement links TRBV19 to TRBJ1-6; TRBD1 agrees at 7 bases. Losses at the gene ends were 10 bases for V and 0 bases for J; bases not matched to a gene: 3. The CDR3 length is 14 residues. Germline V gene sequence: CDR1 LNHDA, CDR2 SQIVND (reference sequence). The CDR3 sequence is CATGQSSYNSPLHF. CDR3 sequence (DNA): TGTGCCACGGGACAGAGCTCCTATAATTCACCCCTCCACTTT.

This clonotype was counted between two and nine times. The rearrangement uses TRBV2 and TRBJ2-2; D unclear. This CDR3 is 14 amino acids long. The V gene's germline CDR1 is SNHLY and CDR2 FYNNEI. V was clipped by 7 bases and J by 5 bases, with 14 bases between them. The CDR3 nucleotides read TGTGCCAGCATGATGGCAGGTCAGACCGGGGAGCTGTTTTTT. Protein: CASMMAGQTGELFF.

This clonotype has ten or more counts. This rearrangement joins TRBV28 to TRBJ1-1, with a tentative D call TRBD1 (6 bases). The CDR3 is 16 amino acids. Germline values: CDR1 MDHEN, CDR2 SYDVKM. Trimming cost V 8 bases and J 4 bases, with 23 bases left between them. For the CDR3, the DNA is TGTGCCAGCTACATCTTCGGGGGCGATTCGAGCACTGAAGCTTTCTTT. Its translation: CASYIFGGDSSTEAFF.

In this sample, this clonotype turned up a few times. One junction end disagrees with the germline gene, perhaps due to a read error. The chain recombines TRBV2 with TRBJ1-1; D gene ambiguous. The length of the CDR3 is 15 residues. CDR1 and CDR2 (germline): SNHLY, FYNNEI. CDR3 loop: CASREVTVMNTEAFF. The CDR3 coding sequence is TGTGCCAGCAGAGAAGTTACAGTGATGAACACTGAAGCTTTCTTT.

The V gene is TRBV28, the J gene TRBJ2-3, with 9 positions matching TRBD2. V lost 1 base, J lost 1 base, and 6 bases stayed unmatched. Looked up from germline, CDR1 is MDHEN and CDR2 is SYDVKM. This CDR3 is 17 amino acids long. The CDR3 DNA reads TGTGCCAGCAGTTTATTCGCGGGGGGGGGCGGCACAGATACGCAGTATTTT. Translated, it gives CASSLFAGGGGTDTQYF.

J is TRBJ2-1 and V is TRBV6-5; 11 bases line up with TRBD1. The CDR3 consists of 15 residues. V lost 2 bases to trimming and J lost 3 bases; unmatched junction nucleotides: 0. Germline-derived CDR1 and CDR2 are MNHEY and SVGAGI. CDR3 region: CASSYGTGGYNEQFF. In DNA, the CDR3 is TGTGCCAGCAGTTACGGGACAGGGGGCTACAATGAGCAGTTCTTC.

This clonotype occurred many times. The chain links TRBV7-2 to TRBJ2-5, with unresolved D. This CDR3 spans 15 amino acids. Trimming left V 2 bases short and J 2 bases short, with 12 bases between. CDR1 SGHTA and CDR2 FQGNSA come from the germline V gene. CDR3 bases: TGTGCCAGCAGCTTACGGACCGTAACGCAAGAGACCCAGTACTTC. Its translation is CASSLRTVTQETQYF. The variable domain in full, completed from reference TRBV7-2 and TRBJ2-5, reads GAGVSQSPSNKVTEKGKDVELRCDPISGHTALYWYRQSLGQGLEFLIYFQGNSAPDKSGLPSDRFSAERTGGSVSTLTIQRTQQEDSAVYLCASSLRTVTQETQYFGPGTRLLVL.

The sample holds many counts of this clonotype. This sequence joins TRBV28 and TRBJ2-5; the D gene is possibly TRBD1 (6 bases). CDR1 and CDR2 from the germline V gene are MDHEN and SYDVKM. This CDR3 has 15 amino acids. Trimming removed 3 bases from V and 2 bases from J, with 13 bases in between. The CDR3 nucleotides are TGTGCCAGCAGTTTTGGGGGCAGGCAACAAGAGACCCAGTACTTC. It codes for CASSFGGRQQETQYF.

The rearrangement uses TRBV4-1 and TRBJ1-2; maybe TRBD1 (5 bases). CDR3 length equals 13 residues. Germline CDR1 reads MGHRA; CDR2 reads YSYEKL. V was clipped by 1 base and J by 10 bases, with 13 bases between them. This CDR3 reads CASSQGGVWVYTF. For the CDR3, the DNA is TGCGCCAGCAGCCAAGGAGGGGTCTGGGTCTACACCTTC.

The chain has TRBV19 and TRBJ2-5; 10 bases are a match to TRBD2. Germline loops: CDR1 LNHDA, CDR2 SQIVND (reference sequence). There are 16 residues in the CDR3. V was pared by 5 bases and J by 1 base, with 7 bases of the junction left unmatched. The CDR3, as DNA: TGTGCCAGTAGTTCCCGGACTAGCGGCACCCAAGAGACCCAGTACTTC. Translated: CASSSRTSGTQETQYF. Supplemented by reference TRBV19 and TRBJ2-5, the full variable domain reads DGGITQSPKYLFRKEGQNVTLSCEQNLNHDAMYWYRQDPGQGLRLIYYSQIVNDFQKGDIAEGYSVSREKKESFPLTVTSAQKNPTAFYLCASSSRTSGTQETQYFGPGTRLLVL.

The chain couples TRBV24-1 to TRBJ2-1; 8 bases match TRBD2. The CDR3 length is 15 residues. The V gene's germline CDR1 is KGHDR and CDR2 SFDVKD. Germline trimming cut 7 bases from V and 5 bases from J; bases unmatched to any gene: 9. CDR3 DNA: TGTGCCACCAGATTAGCGGGGCCCCAAGACAATGAGCAGTTCTTC. Residues: CATRLAGPQDNEQFF.

This chain links TRBV6-2 or TRBV6-3 with TRBJ2-1, with no clear D. The CDR3 loop spans 13 amino acids. V shed 7 bases and J shed 0 bases, with 7 bases lying between them. Germline CDR1 MNHEY, CDR2 SVGEGT. CDR3: CASMLNSYNEQFF. The CDR3 DNA reads as TGTGCCAGCATGCTAAACTCCTACAATGAGCAGTTCTTC.